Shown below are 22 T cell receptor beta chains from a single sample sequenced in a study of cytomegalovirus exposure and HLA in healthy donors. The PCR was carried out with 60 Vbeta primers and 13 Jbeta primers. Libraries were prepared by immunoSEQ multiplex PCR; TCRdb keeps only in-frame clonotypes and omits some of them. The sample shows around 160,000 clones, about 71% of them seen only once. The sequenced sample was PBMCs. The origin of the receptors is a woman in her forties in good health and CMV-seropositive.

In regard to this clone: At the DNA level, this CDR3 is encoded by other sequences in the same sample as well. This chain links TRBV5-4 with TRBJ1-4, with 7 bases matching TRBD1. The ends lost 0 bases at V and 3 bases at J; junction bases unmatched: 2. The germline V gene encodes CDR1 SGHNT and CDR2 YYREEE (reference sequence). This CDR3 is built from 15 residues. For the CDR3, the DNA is TGTGCCAGCAGCTTGGCGGGACAGTCTAATGAAAAACTGTTTTTT. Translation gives CASSLAGQSNEKLFF.

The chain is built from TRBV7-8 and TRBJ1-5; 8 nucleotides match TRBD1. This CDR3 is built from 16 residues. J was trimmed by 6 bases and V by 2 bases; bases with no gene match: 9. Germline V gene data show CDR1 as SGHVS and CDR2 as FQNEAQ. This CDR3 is CASSLRSDRGGQPQHF. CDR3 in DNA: TGTGCCAGCAGCTTACGGTCCGACAGGGGAGGTCAGCCCCAGCATTTT.

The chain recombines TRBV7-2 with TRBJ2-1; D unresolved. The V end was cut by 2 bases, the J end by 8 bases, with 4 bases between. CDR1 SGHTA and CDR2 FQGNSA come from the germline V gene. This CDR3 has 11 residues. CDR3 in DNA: TGTGCCAGCAGCTTAAGCCATGAGCAGTTCTTC. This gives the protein CASSLSHEQFF.

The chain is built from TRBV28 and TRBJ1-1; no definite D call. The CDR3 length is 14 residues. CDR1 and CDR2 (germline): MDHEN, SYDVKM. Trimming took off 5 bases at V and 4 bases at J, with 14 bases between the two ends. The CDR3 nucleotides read TGTGCCAGCAGTCACCACAGCGGGAGCACTGAAGCTTTCTTT. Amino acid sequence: CASSHHSGSTEAFF.

CDR3 DNA: TGTGCCAGCAGCTTGGACTTTGACTATGGCTACACCTTC. It translates to CASSLDFDYGYTF. The chain uses TRBV5-5 and TRBJ1-2; D is unclear. Trimming left V 0 bases short and J 3 bases short, with 6 bases between. Germline lookup yields CDR1 SGHKS and CDR2 YYEKEE (reference sequence). The CDR3 totals 13 residues.

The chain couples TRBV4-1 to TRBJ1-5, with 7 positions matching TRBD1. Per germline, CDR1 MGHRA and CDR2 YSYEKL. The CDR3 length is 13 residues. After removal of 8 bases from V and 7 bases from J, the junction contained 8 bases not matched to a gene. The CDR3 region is CASQGDIGQPQHF. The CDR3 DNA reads TGCGCCAGCCAGGGGGACATAGGACAGCCCCAGCATTTT.

As DNA, the CDR3 is TGTGCCAGCAGCTTAGCGACTACAGATACGCAGTATTTT. Translation: CASSLATTDTQYF. V is TRBV11-2 and J is TRBJ2-3; no firm D call. The V end was cut by 1 base, the J end by 3 bases, with 5 bases between. Germline CDR1 is SGHAT and CDR2 is FQNNGV. The CDR3 loop spans 13 amino acids.

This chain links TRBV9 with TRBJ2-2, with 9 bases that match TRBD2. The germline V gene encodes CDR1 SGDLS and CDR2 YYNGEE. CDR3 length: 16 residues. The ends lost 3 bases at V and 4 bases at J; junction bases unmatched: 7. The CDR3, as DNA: TGTGCCAGCAGCGCCACTAGCGGGCGGATCACCGGGGAGCTGTTTTTT. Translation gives CASSATSGRITGELFF.

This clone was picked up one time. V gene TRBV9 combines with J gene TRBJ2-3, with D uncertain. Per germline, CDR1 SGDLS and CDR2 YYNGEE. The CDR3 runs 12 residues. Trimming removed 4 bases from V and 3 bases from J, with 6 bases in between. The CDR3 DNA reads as TGTGCCAGCAGCTTACATACAGATACGCAGTATTTT. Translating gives CASSLHTDTQYF.

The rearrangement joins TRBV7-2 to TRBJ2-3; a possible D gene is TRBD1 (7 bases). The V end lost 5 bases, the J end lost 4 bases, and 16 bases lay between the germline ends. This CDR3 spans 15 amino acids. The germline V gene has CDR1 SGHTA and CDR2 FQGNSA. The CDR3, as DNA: TGTGCCAGCAGCCGAGGCGGGACAGTGTCAGATACGCAGTATTTT. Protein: CASSRGGTVSDTQYF. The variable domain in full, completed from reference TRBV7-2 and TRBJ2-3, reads GAGVSQSPSNKVTEKGKDVELRCDPISGHTALYWYRQSLGQGLEFLIYFQGNSAPDKSGLPSDRFSAERTGGSVSTLTIQRTQQEDSAVYLCASSRGGTVSDTQYFGPGTRLTVL.

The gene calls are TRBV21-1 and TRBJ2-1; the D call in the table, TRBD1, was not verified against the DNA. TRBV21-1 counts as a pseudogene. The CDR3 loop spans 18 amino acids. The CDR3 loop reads CASSSYRDRGTCSNEQFF. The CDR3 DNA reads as TGTGCCAGCAGCAGTTACCGGGACAGGGGAACTTGTTCCAATGAGCAGTTCTTC.

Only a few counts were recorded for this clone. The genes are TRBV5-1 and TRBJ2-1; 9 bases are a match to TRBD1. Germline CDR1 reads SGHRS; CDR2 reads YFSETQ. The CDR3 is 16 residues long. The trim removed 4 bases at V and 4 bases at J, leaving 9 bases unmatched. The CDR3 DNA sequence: TGCGCCAGCAGCAGCCAACAGGGGGCGCTTTACAATGAGCAGTTCTTC. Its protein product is CASSSQQGALYNEQFF.

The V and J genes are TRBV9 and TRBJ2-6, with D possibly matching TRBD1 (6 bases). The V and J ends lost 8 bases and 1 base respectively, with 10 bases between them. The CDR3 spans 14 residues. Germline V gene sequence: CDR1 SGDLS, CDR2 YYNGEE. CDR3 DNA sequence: TGTGCCAGTACAGGGTTTTCTGGGGCCAACGTCCTGACTTTC. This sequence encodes CASTGFSGANVLTF.

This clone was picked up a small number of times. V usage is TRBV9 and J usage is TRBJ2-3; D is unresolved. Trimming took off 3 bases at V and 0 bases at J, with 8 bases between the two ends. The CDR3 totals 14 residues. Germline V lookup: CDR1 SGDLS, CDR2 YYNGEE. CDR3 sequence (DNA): TGTGCCAGCAGCGGTGCGGTTAGCACAGATACGCAGTATTTT. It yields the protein CASSGAVSTDTQYF.

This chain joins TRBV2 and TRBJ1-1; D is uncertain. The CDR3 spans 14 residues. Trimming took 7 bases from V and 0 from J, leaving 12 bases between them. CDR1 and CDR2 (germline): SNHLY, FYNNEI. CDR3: CASKVTYLNTEAFF. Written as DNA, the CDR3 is TGTGCCAGCAAAGTCACTTACCTGAACACTGAAGCTTTCTTT.

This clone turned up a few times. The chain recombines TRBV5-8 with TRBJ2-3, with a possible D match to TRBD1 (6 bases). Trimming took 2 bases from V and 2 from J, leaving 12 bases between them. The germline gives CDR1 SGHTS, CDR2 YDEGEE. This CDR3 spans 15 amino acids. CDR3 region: CASSFSGVPTDTQYF. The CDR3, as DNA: TGTGCCAGCAGCTTCTCAGGGGTCCCCACAGATACGCAGTATTTT.

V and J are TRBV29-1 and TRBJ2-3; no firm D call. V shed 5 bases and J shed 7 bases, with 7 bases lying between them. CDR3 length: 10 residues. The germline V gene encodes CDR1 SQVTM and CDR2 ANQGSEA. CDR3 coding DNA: TGCAGCGTTTTACAGTATACGCAGTATTTT. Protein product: CSVLQYTQYF.

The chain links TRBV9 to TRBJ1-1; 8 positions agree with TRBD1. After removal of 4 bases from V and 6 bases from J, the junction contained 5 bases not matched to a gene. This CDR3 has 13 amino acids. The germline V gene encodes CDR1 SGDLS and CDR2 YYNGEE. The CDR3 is CASSTWTGSEAFF. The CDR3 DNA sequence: TGTGCCAGCAGCACCTGGACAGGGTCTGAAGCTTTCTTT.

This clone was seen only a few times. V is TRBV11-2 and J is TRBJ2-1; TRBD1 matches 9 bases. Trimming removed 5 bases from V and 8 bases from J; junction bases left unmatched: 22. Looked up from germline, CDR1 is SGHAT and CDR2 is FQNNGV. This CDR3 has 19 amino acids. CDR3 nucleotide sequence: TGTGCCAGCAGCCGCGACTCCCCCCTCAGCGGGACAGGGCGGCATGAGCAGTTCTTC. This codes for CASSRDSPLSGTGRHEQFF.

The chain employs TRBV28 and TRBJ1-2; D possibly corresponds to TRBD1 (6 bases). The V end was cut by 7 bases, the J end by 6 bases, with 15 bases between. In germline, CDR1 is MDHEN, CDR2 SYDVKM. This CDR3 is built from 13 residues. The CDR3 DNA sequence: TGTGCCAGCAACTCACAGGGAGTGGATGGCTACACCTTC. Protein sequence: CASNSQGVDGYTF.

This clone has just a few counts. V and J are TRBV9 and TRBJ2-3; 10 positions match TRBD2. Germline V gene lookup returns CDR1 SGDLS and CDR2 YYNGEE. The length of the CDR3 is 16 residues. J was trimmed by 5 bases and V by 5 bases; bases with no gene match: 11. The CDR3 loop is CASRPVLAGSGDTQYF. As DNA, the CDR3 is TGTGCCAGCAGACCCGTACTAGCGGGGTCCGGAGATACGCAGTATTTT.

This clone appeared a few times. CDR3 nucleotide sequence: TGTGCCAGTAGTTTCGACAGATCCCCCACTGAAGCTTTCTTT. As protein: CASSFDRSPTEAFF. This chain links TRBV19 with TRBJ1-1; a possible D gene is TRBD1 (5 bases). This CDR3 comprises 14 residues. The germline CDR1 and CDR2 sequences are LNHDA and SQIVND (reference sequence). V was trimmed by 5 bases and J by 4 bases, leaving 14 bases between them. The whole variable domain, remainder taken from reference TRBV19 and TRBJ1-1, is DGGITQSPKYLFRKEGQNVTLSCEQNLNHDAMYWYRQDPGQGLRLIYYSQIVNDFQKGDIAEGYSVSREKKESFPLTVTSAQKNPTAFYLCASSFDRSPTEAFFGQGTRLTVV.